This T cell receptor beta chain emerged from a study of CD8 T cells in ankylosing spondylitis. Whole-study findings and limits: What seemed typical of ankylosing spondylitis blood was a TCR beta motif built from about 8 highly homologous variants. The clones that were linked to disease were reported to be significantly enriched in matched synovial fluid samples from ankylosing spondylitis patients.

V lost 0 bases to trimming and J lost 3 bases; unmatched junction nucleotides: 4. Germline lookup yields CDR1 SGHRS and CDR2 YFSETQ. The CDR3 is 15 amino acids. In its sample, this clonotype was seen many times. The target antigen is unknown. From the 5' RACE reads, TCRdb called clonotypes with MiXCR, one entry per CDR3 protein. The sample records almost 45,000 distinct CDR3 sequences, about 11% being singletons. The clonotype comes from a male donor with ankylosing spondylitis or in good health (not recorded which). Source material: blood, either unsorted or a sorted T cell fraction (not recorded which). This chain connects TRBV5-1 to TRBJ2-7, with 9 positions matching TRBD1. Here the CDR3 DNA reads TGCGCCAGCAGCTTGGCGGGACAGGGCCTCTACGAGCAGTACTTC. It yields the protein CASSLAGQGLYEQYF.